These T cell receptor beta chains were read from a single sample in a study of control samples from healthy donors and cancer patients. TCRdb's table, derived via immunoSEQ multiplex PCR, lists solely in-frame clones and lacks some. The repertoire consists of approximately 170,000 clones, with 90% to 95% occurring once and the leading ten covering around 1.5%. Sequenced sample: blood. Receptors originate from a woman aged 25 to 39 in good health. CDR3s include the opening cysteine and the closing phenylalanine or tryptophan. The D gene is left open where the match is weak. Clone size, where shown, is once, few, many, or a class for clones that have expanded.

cdr3_nt,cdr3_aa,cdr3_length,v_call,j_call,clone_size,d_call
TGTGCCAGCAGCCGGGACGGGAGCTCCTATAATTCACCCCTCCACTTT,CASSRDGSSYNSPLHF,16,TRBV6-6,TRBJ1-6,.,.
TGCAGCGTTGTAGGAGGGGGGGCCACTGAAGCTTTCTTT,CSVVGGGATEAFF,13,TRBV29-1,TRBJ1-1,.,.
TGCGCCAGCAGCTTGGGGGACTATGGCTACACCTTC,CASSLGDYGYTF,12,TRBV5-1,TRBJ1-2,.,.
TGTGCCATCAGTGATTTGGGTTACGAGCAGTACTTC,CAISDLGYEQYF,12,TRBV10-3,TRBJ2-7,.,.
TGTGCCTGGAGGCAGGGAGTCGGTGGAAACACCATATATTTT,CAWRQGVGGNTIYF,14,TRBV30,TRBJ1-3,.,.
TGTGCCATCAGTGAGTCGACTAGTCAGGAGACCCAGTACTTC,CAISESTSQETQYF,14,TRBV10-3,TRBJ2-5,.,.
TGTGCCAGCAGCTTAGATCCCTACACGGCCTACGAGCAGTACTTC,CASSLDPYTAYEQYF,15,TRBV7-6,TRBJ2-7,.,.
TGTGCCAGCTCACCCGGGACCATGAATCAGCCCCAGCATTTT,CASSPGTMNQPQHF,14,TRBV18,TRBJ1-5,.,.
TGTGCCAGCAGCGTAGGAGTCGGGGGGCGCGACACCGGGGAGCTGTTTTTT,CASSVGVGGRDTGELFF,17,TRBV9,TRBJ2-2,.,.
TGTGCCAGCAGCATCGACAGGGGGAACACTGAAGCTTTCTTT,CASSIDRGNTEAFF,14,TRBV7-3,TRBJ1-1,.,TRBD1
TGCAGCGCCCGTCCGGGCCCTAATGAAAAACTGTTTTTT,CSARPGPNEKLFF,13,TRBV29-1,TRBJ1-4,.,.
TGTGCCAGCAATATCGACAGGGGGCAGCCCCAGCATTTT,CASNIDRGQPQHF,13,TRBV6-6,TRBJ1-5,few,TRBD1
TGTGCCAGCAGTCCGGACACCGGAGGGAATCAGCCCCAGCATTTT,CASSPDTGGNQPQHF,15,TRBV28,TRBJ1-5,.,.
TGTGCCAGCAGTTGGGGACAGCATCAGCCCCAGCATTTT,CASSWGQHQPQHF,13,TRBV6-5,TRBJ1-5,.,TRBD1
TGTGCCAGCAGTCCGCCGGTTCTCGAGCAGTACTTC,CASSPPVLEQYF,12,TRBV28,TRBJ2-7,.,.
TGTGCCAGCAGGACAGGAAACACCGGGGAGCTGTTTTTT,CASRTGNTGELFF,13,TRBV21-1,TRBJ2-2,.,.
TGCGCCAGCACTTCACAGGGGATGGGCAATCAGCCCCAGCATTTT,CASTSQGMGNQPQHF,15,TRBV10-1,TRBJ1-5,.,TRBD1
TGTGCCAGCAGTTTGGGGACTAGCGGGGGGCAAGAGACCCAGTACTTC,CASSLGTSGGQETQYF,16,TRBV28,TRBJ2-5,.,TRBD2
TGTGCCAGCAGCCTCCGACTAAGCCACGAGCAGTACTTC,CASSLRLSHEQYF,13,TRBV13,TRBJ2-7,once,.
TGTGCCAGCAGCCCCGCCGGGACAGGGGGCGAAAAACTGTTTTTT,CASSPAGTGGEKLFF,15,TRBV7-2,TRBJ1-4,.,TRBD1
TGTGCCAGCAGCTTAGGGTTAGGGGGGATCTACGAGCAGTACTTC,CASSLGLGGIYEQYF,15,TRBV11-2,TRBJ2-7,.,.
TGTGCCAGCAGGAGACAGGGGGCGAACACCGGGGAGCTGTTTTTT,CASRRQGANTGELFF,15,TRBV2,TRBJ2-2,.,TRBD1
TGTGCCAGCAGTAGAGCGGGAGGGGCCTACAATGAGCAGTTCTTC,CASSRAGGAYNEQFF,15,TRBV6-5,TRBJ2-1,.,TRBD2
TGTGCCAGCAGCCAAGGGCCGGGGGCGCATACTGAAGCTTTCTTT,CASSQGPGAHTEAFF,15,TRBV3-1/TRBV3-2,TRBJ1-1,many,.
TGTGCCAGCAGCGTAGAACAGGTGGCGAATTCACCCCTCCACTTT,CASSVEQVANSPLHF,15,TRBV9,TRBJ1-6,.,.